The present entry profiles one T cell receptor beta chain with its context. This clone appeared a few times. The antigen this receptor binds is unknown. Qualities for individual bases were not recorded, and no much larger clone is one base off. The data derive from a study of immune evolution from preneoplasia to lung adenocarcinoma (dated by TCRdb to the early 2020s). With respect to the entire study: The study combined immune gene expression, TCR sequencing and multiplex immunofluorescence to profile immune contexture across lung adenocarcinoma precursors and invasive adenocarcinoma. Resected precursor lesions (AAH, AIS, MIA) and invasive adenocarcinomas were compared against paired morphologically normal lung tissue. The sample size depended on which specimens were available, not on a prior power calculation. The immune data were integrated with whole exome sequencing and methylation data from the same cohort of nodules. A total of 50 to 55 patients with pulmonary nodules who underwent surgical resection were included in the overall cohort. TCR sequencing data came from a few dozen patients. According to the study, around 110 samples went through TCR sequencing. POLYSOLVER was used to infer Class I HLA alleles from exome data, and LOHHLA was used to detect allele-specific HLA loss. Broad study findings and their caveats: Findings were based on association rather than direct causation; larger cohorts with long-term follow-up and longitudinal biopsies were deemed needed. All patients were from Japan and China, so applicability to Western populations was uncertain. The highest clonality was observed in normal lung, whereas higher T cell density and diversity but lower clonality appeared to be present in later-stage lesions. Normal lung had the highest top T cell clone frequencies, and these frequencies appeared to fall progressively from AAH through AIS, MIA and invasive adenocarcinoma.

CDR1 and CDR2 (MDHEN, SYDVKM) derive from the germline V gene. The CDR3, cysteine through phenylalanine, is 16 amino acids long. Only CDR3 DNA is held: 48 bases, read in frame from base 1. Relative to germline, V is 2 bases shorter and J is 5 bases shorter, with 18 bases between their ends. Using the immunoSEQ hsTCRbeta Kit, TCR beta CDR3 regions were sequenced from DNA. In the authors' own workflow: TCR sequencing data were analysed with the ImmunoSEQ Analyzer. T cell clonality was defined as 1 minus Pielou's evenness computed on productive rearrangements. T cell diversity was measured with the inverse Simpson index on productive templates. T cell density was TCR beta template counts normalized to usable DNA, estimated by amplifying and sequencing housekeeping genes. TCR metrics were compared across histologic stages using two-sided Kruskal-Wallis tests. In TCRdb, the immuneACCESS table is reduced to in-frame sequences with V and J assigned. These tables do not hold every clone; where another copy was compared, an unresolved V gene accounts for under half, and the others remain unexplained. The DNA gave D and trimming, while V, J and clone size come from that table. In this sample the table shows roughly 6,100 clones, 80% to 90% of which occur a single time. Of the sample, 6% to 7.5% falls within the top ten clones.

Patients underwent resection in Japan or China between about 2014 and 2017. Histologic diagnosis of each case was confirmed independently by two lung cancer pathologists on H&E slides. FFPE tissue was used for DNA isolation with the AllPrep DNA/RNA FFPE Kit. The sequenced sample was FFPE adjacent normal lung tissue. The TCR was taken from a donor aged 70 or over with lung adenocarcinoma. The chain employs TRBV28 and TRBJ2-5; a tentative D match to TRBD1 spans 6 bases. The base sequence is TGTGCCAGCAGTTTAGAGGTTACAGGGTTTAGGGAGACCCAGTACTTC. This is translated as CASSLEVTGFRETQYF. Extended through the reference TRBV28 and TRBJ2-5 proteins, this CDR3 yields the full variable domain: DVKVTQSSRYLVKRTGEKVFLECVQDMDHENMFWYRQDPGLGLRLIYFSYDVKMKEKGDIPEGYSVSREKKERFSLILESASTNQTSMYLCASSLEVTGFRETQYFGPGTRLLVL.